Sequencing of this TCR beta chain was carried out in a study of cytomegalovirus exposure and HLA in healthy donors. Study observations and caveats: TCR beta V segments were, for the most part, productive about 87% or about 30% of the time in an earlier analysis.

This PCR relied on a set of 60 Vbeta primers and 13 Jbeta primers. This table comes from immunoSEQ multiplex PCR, and its TCRdb copy is limited to in-frame clones, with some not included. Altogether 200,000 to 300,000 clones are present, 80% to 90% being singletons, with the ten largest covering about 0.25%. CDR1 is SGHRS, CDR2 YFSETQ, per germline. Trimming removed 3 bases at V and 7 bases at J, with 21 bases between. CDR3 length: 16 residues. In regard to this clone: Its antigen is unidentified.

The sequence derives from a girl aged 2 to 10 in good health and CMV-seronegative. The chain uses TRBV5-1 and TRBJ2-3; TRBD2 might be the D (6 bases). The specimen was PBMCs. The CDR3 DNA follows: TGCGCCAGCAGCTATGGGCCTACTAGCCCAGAGTATACGCAGTATTTT. The encoded protein is CASSYGPTSPEYTQYF.